Shown below are 8 T cell receptor beta chains from a single sample sequenced in a study of blood T cell repertoires in COVID-19. Here immunoSEQ multiplex PCR was the method, and the copy in TCRdb shows in-frame clones only, minus some. The sample shows roughly 28,000 clones, 88% of them seen only once. The material sequenced was peripheral blood. These receptors all come from a woman aged 45 to 65 with active COVID-19.

The chain couples TRBV6-5 to TRBJ2-5; TRBD2 aligns across 7 bases. The germline V gene has CDR1 MNHEY and CDR2 SVGAGI. Trimming cost V 8 bases and J 2 bases; bases outside gene matches: 8. The CDR3 consists of 14 residues. Written as DNA, the CDR3 is TGTGCCAGCCGGAGGGACTACCGACAAGAGACCCAGTACTTC. Protein product: CASRRDYRQETQYF.

This chain connects TRBV6-5 to TRBJ1-4; D perhaps matches TRBD1 (6 bases). Germline assignment: CDR1 MNHEY and CDR2 SVGAGI. The V end lost 2 bases, the J end lost 7 bases, and 14 bases lay between the germline ends. The CDR3 runs 15 residues. This CDR3 reads CASSYGGGRVEKLFF. Here the CDR3 DNA reads TGTGCCAGCAGTTACGGGGGGGGCCGGGTTGAAAAACTGTTTTTT.

The chain couples TRBV2 to TRBJ1-4; D is undetermined. Germline-derived CDR1 and CDR2 are SNHLY and FYNNEI. Trimming left V 7 bases short and J 9 bases short, with 15 bases between. The CDR3 contains 13 residues. CDR3 amino acids: CASKSGPSQKLFF. In nucleotides, the CDR3 is TGTGCCAGCAAGAGTGGGCCATCCCAAAAACTGTTTTTT.

The chain has TRBV27 and TRBJ2-1; the D is unclear. V was pared by 3 bases and J by 5 bases, with 8 bases between. The CDR3 runs 13 residues. Per the germline V gene, CDR1 is MNHEY and CDR2 is SMNVEV (reference sequence). The CDR3 DNA reads TGTGCCAGCAGTTTTCGAGGAGACAATGAGCAGTTCTTC. This sequence encodes CASSFRGDNEQFF.

V is TRBV5-1 and J is TRBJ2-1; possible D gene TRBD2, 6 bases. V lost 0 bases to trimming and J lost 8 bases, with 15 bases between them. This CDR3 is 15 amino acids long. In germline, CDR1 is SGHRS, CDR2 YFSETQ. Here the CDR3 DNA reads TGCGCCAGCAGCTTGGCGGCGGGAACTCTCGATGAGCAGTTCTTC. Encoded protein: CASSLAAGTLDEQFF.

This clone appeared once. The chain couples TRBV19 to TRBJ2-1; TRBD2 aligns across 9 bases. V dropped 3 bases and J dropped 5; count of bases not matched to a gene: 5. CDR1 is LNHDA, CDR2 SQIVND, per germline (reference sequence). CDR3 length: 15 residues. CDR3 coding DNA: TGTGCCAGTAGTATCCTGGCGGGAGGGGACAATGAGCAGTTCTTC. As protein: CASSILAGGDNEQFF.

J is TRBJ2-1 and V is TRBV30; TRBD1 aligns across 8 bases. J was trimmed by 0 bases and V by 3 bases; bases with no gene match: 7. This CDR3 is 16 amino acids long. Germline values: CDR1 GTSNPN, CDR2 SVGIG (reference sequence). The CDR3 DNA is TGTGCCTGGAGCCCCACCGACAGGGGCTCCTACAATGAGCAGTTCTTC. As protein: CAWSPTDRGSYNEQFF.

This CDR3 reads CASSLVSQGSNQPQHF. CDR3 DNA: TGTGCCAGCAGCTTGGTGTCCCAGGGGAGCAATCAGCCCCAGCATTTT. V is TRBV5-6 and J is TRBJ1-5; D perhaps matches TRBD1 (6 bases). The ends were cut back, 0 bases at V and 1 base at J, with 11 bases in the middle. The CDR3 has 16 residues. Germline loops: CDR1 SGHDT, CDR2 YYEEEE.